The rows below give T cell receptor beta chains drawn from one sample of a study of T-cell memory formation after mild COVID-19. TCRdb recomputed calls from the 5' RACE reads with MiXCR, one row per CDR3 protein. Of 200,000 or so distinct CDR3 sequences in the sample, roughly 18% were seen once. Sequenced sample: PBMCs or a T cell subset sorted from them (not recorded which). These receptor sequences come from an adult woman who had mild COVID-19 (a few samples of this study predate the infection). Cell type and time point are not known. CDR3s include the opening cysteine and the closing phenylalanine or tryptophan. D genes are given only for firm matches. A clone size is listed for some rows: how often the clone was seen (once, few, many), or a class if it is expanded.

D	length	V	J	size	CDR3	DNA
TRBD2	18	TRBV7-9	TRBJ2-2	few	CASSLASSGRRNTGELFF	TGTGCCAGCAGCTTAGCGTCTAGCGGGAGAAGGAACACCGGGGAGCTGTTTTTT
TRBD1	15	TRBV18	TRBJ2-1	NA	CASSSGGNSLVEQFF	TGTGCCAGCTCATCAGGGGGTAACTCTCTCGTTGAGCAGTTCTTC
NA	13	TRBV20-1	TRBJ2-3	many	CSRVESNTDTQYF	TGCAGCAGGGTGGAAAGTAACACAGATACGCAGTATTTT
NA	15	TRBV29-1	TRBJ1-2	NA	CSVSFPGRWGSGYTF	TGCAGCGTCTCGTTTCCGGGACGGTGGGGGTCTGGCTACACCTTC
TRBD2	18	TRBV5-6	TRBJ2-7	NA	CASSSYGTSGVFSYEQYF	TGTGCCAGCAGCAGCTACGGGACTAGCGGGGTGTTCTCCTACGAGCAGTACTTC
TRBD1	13	TRBV20-1	TRBJ2-7	few	CSATGTGKSEQYF	TGCAGTGCTACCGGGACAGGGAAGTCCGAGCAGTACTTC
NA	15	TRBV9	TRBJ1-3	NA	CASSSGLSSGNTIYF	TGTGCCAGCAGCTCGGGACTGAGCTCTGGAAACACCATATATTTT
NA	14	TRBV5-5	TRBJ1-2	NA	CASSLMGMNYGYTF	TGTGCCAGCAGCTTGATGGGGATGAACTATGGCTACACCTTC
TRBD1	15	TRBV5-1	TRBJ2-7	NA	CASSHRDRGVYEQYF	TGCGCCAGCAGCCACCGGGACAGGGGAGTCTACGAGCAGTACTTC
NA	16	TRBV24-1	TRBJ2-2	many	CAIMTAEGSGTGELFF	TGTGCCATCATGACGGCGGAGGGTTCGGGCACCGGGGAGCTGTTTTTT
TRBD1	13	TRBV29-1	TRBJ2-5	few	CSVVLTGKETQYF	TGCAGCGTTGTACTGACAGGGAAAGAGACCCAGTACTTC
TRBD1	15	TRBV5-1	TRBJ1-1	NA	CASSWTGTGDTEAFF	TGCGCCAGCAGCTGGACCGGGACAGGGGACACTGAAGCTTTCTTT
NA	14	TRBV7-6	TRBJ2-5	NA	CASSPRTPMETQYF	TGTGCCAGCAGCCCCCGGACTCCGATGGAGACCCAGTACTTC
NA	17	TRBV4-2	TRBJ2-3	NA	CASSQGGIRGAGDTQYF	TGTGCCAGCAGCCAAGGGGGCATAAGGGGAGCCGGAGATACGCAGTATTTT
NA	17	TRBV4-3	TRBJ2-7	NA	CASSQVTQGGSRYEQYF	TGCGCCAGCAGCCAAGTCACACAGGGCGGGAGTAGGTACGAGCAGTACTTC
NA	15	TRBV5-1	TRBJ2-3	NA	CASSTGTYGTDTQYF	TGCGCCAGCAGCACCGGGACCTACGGCACAGATACGCAGTATTTT
NA	13	TRBV5-1	TRBJ1-1	NA	CASRVRLNTEAFF	TGCGCCAGCAGAGTGCGCCTGAACACTGAAGCTTTCTTT
NA	14	TRBV18	TRBJ1-1	few	CASSPGLGNTEAFF	TGTGCCAGCTCGCCGGGGTTGGGGAACACTGAAGCTTTCTTT
NA	15	TRBV4-3	TRBJ2-5	few	CASSQGSGVYETQYF	TGCGCCAGCAGCCAAGGGAGTGGTGTTTACGAGACCCAGTACTTC
NA	14	TRBV3-1	TRBJ2-7	NA	CASRARAYSYEQYF	TGTGCCAGCAGGGCTCGGGCATACTCCTACGAGCAGTACTTC
TRBD2	16	TRBV7-8	TRBJ2-3	few	CASSREIAGAVDTQYF	TGTGCCAGCAGCAGGGAAATAGCGGGGGCGGTAGATACGCAGTATTTT
TRBD2	16	TRBV24-1	TRBJ2-1	NA	CATSDRVSGRLNEQFF	TGTGCCACCAGTGACCGTGTTAGCGGGAGATTAAATGAGCAGTTCTTC
NA	11	TRBV20-1	TRBJ2-1	few	CSASRDHEQFF	TGCAGTGCTTCCCGGGATCATGAGCAGTTCTTC
TRBD2	16	TRBV6-5	TRBJ2-2	few	CASSPLGLALTGELFF	TGTGCCAGCAGTCCCCTGGGACTAGCGTTGACCGGGGAGCTGTTTTTT
NA	15	TRBV19	TRBJ1-5	few	CASSIWGRGNQPQHF	TGTGCCAGTAGTATTTGGGGACGTGGCAATCAGCCCCAGCATTTT
NA	13	TRBV20-1	TRBJ2-1	NA	CSAMDTPYNEQFF	TGCAGTGCAATGGACACCCCCTACAATGAGCAGTTCTTC
NA	14	TRBV5-8	TRBJ1-2	NA	CASSLDRASYGYTF	TGTGCCAGCAGCTTGGACAGAGCTTCTTATGGCTACACCTTC
NA	15	TRBV5-1	TRBJ2-7	few	CASSSLTGSSYEQYF	TGCGCCAGCAGTTCTTTAACGGGGAGCTCCTACGAGCAGTACTTC
NA	16	TRBV24-1	TRBJ2-4	NA	CATSATRSTGKNIQYF	TGTGCCACCAGTGCCACCAGGAGTACGGGGAAAAACATTCAGTACTTC
NA	15	TRBV5-1	TRBJ2-2	few	CASSLSESNTGELFF	TGCGCCAGCAGCTTGAGTGAGAGTAACACCGGGGAGCTGTTTTTT
TRBD1	15	TRBV18	TRBJ2-5	NA	CASSPPTGYQETQYF	TGTGCCAGCTCACCGCCGACAGGGTACCAAGAGACCCAGTACTTC
TRBD1	17	TRBV7-2	TRBJ1-1	NA	CASSLVAAPGQGTEAFF	TGTGCCAGCAGCTTAGTAGCGGCCCCGGGACAGGGGACTGAAGCTTTCTTT
NA	13	TRBV7-8	TRBJ2-2	NA	CASRNTNTGELFF	TGTGCCAGCAGGAACACGAACACCGGGGAGCTGTTTTTT
NA	17	TRBV6-1	TRBJ2-7	NA	CASMGSPGGQTTYEQYF	TGTGCCAGCATGGGTTCGCCAGGCGGACAGACGACCTACGAGCAGTACTTC
TRBD1	14	TRBV29-1	TRBJ2-3	NA	CSVVRDRGTDTQYF	TGCAGCGTCGTCCGGGACAGGGGCACAGATACGCAGTATTTT
NA	19	TRBV12-3/TRBV12-4	TRBJ2-2	NA	CASSFGDTYHYTNTGELFF	TGTGCCAGCAGTTTTGGGGACACTTACCACTACACAAACACCGGGGAGCTGTTTTTT
TRBD1	16	TRBV7-6	TRBJ1-5	NA	CASSLGTGAVNQPQHF	TGTGCCAGCAGCCTCGGGACAGGGGCTGTCAATCAGCCCCAGCATTTT
TRBD1	16	TRBV10-3	TRBJ1-1	NA	CAISAGTGALGTEAFF	TGTGCCATCAGTGCAGGGACAGGGGCGTTGGGCACTGAAGCTTTCTTT
NA	14	TRBV12-3/TRBV12-4	TRBJ2-7	NA	CASSSWASSYEQYF	TGTGCCAGCAGTTCTTGGGCCTCCTCCTACGAGCAGTACTTC
NA	15	TRBV21-1	TRBJ1-5	NA	CASSNESGANQPQHF	TGTGCCAGCAGCAACGAATCAGGGGCAAATCAGCCCCAGCATTTT
TRBD1	16	TRBV5-8	TRBJ2-4	many	CASSSGQAVTKNIQYF	TGTGCCAGCAGCTCCGGACAGGCCGTAACCAAAAACATTCAGTACTTC
TRBD2	15	TRBV6-5	TRBJ2-1	NA	CASSFAGVSGNEQFF	TGTGCCAGCAGCTTCGCGGGGGTATCGGGCAATGAGCAGTTCTTC
NA	15	TRBV27	TRBJ2-7	NA	CASSPPPAGSYEQYF	TGTGCCAGCAGTCCCCCCCCCGCGGGCTCCTACGAGCAGTACTTC
NA	13	TRBV12-3/TRBV12-4	TRBJ1-1	few	CASSVLGGAEAFF	TGTGCCAGCAGCGTCCTGGGGGGGGCTGAAGCTTTCTTT
NA	13	TRBV11-2	TRBJ1-1	many	CASSLEVRTEAFF	TGTGCCAGCAGCTTAGAGGTCAGAACTGAAGCTTTCTTT
TRBD1	16	TRBV4-3	TRBJ2-1	few	CASSQATGGIGNEQFF	TGCGCCAGCAGCCAGGCTACAGGGGGCATCGGGAATGAGCAGTTCTTC
NA	13	TRBV7-2	TRBJ2-5	few	CASSQPGWETQYF	TGTGCCAGCAGCCAACCGGGTTGGGAGACCCAGTACTTC
NA	15	TRBV11-3	TRBJ1-1	NA	CASSPRRVIGTEAFF	TGTGCCAGCAGCCCCCGAAGGGTGATTGGGACTGAAGCTTTCTTT
NA	14	TRBV15	TRBJ2-7	few	CATSRVPTAYEQYF	TGTGCCACCAGCAGAGTTCCGACAGCCTACGAGCAGTACTTC
TRBD1	15	TRBV3-1	TRBJ2-1	many	CASSFDRGSYNEQFF	TGTGCCAGCAGTTTCGACAGGGGATCCTACAATGAGCAGTTCTTC
NA	14	TRBV5-1	TRBJ1-1	few	CASSFGPMNTEAFF	TGCGCCAGCAGCTTTGGACCGATGAACACTGAAGCTTTCTTT
TRBD2	14	TRBV3-1	TRBJ2-2	few	CASSNGLAIGELFF	TGTGCCAGCAGCAATGGACTAGCAATCGGGGAGCTGTTTTTT
NA	13	TRBV12-3/TRBV12-4	TRBJ1-1	few	CASSFHPGTEAFF	TGTGCCAGCAGTTTTCACCCGGGGACTGAAGCTTTCTTT
TRBD1	14	TRBV5-5	TRBJ2-5	many	CASSLTGYEETQYF	TGTGCCAGCAGCCTGACAGGGTACGAGGAGACCCAGTACTTC
TRBD2	14	TRBV6-5	TRBJ2-1	NA	CASGREGRFHEQFF	TGTGCCAGCGGGCGGGAGGGCCGGTTCCATGAGCAGTTCTTC
NA	14	TRBV5-1	TRBJ2-2	NA	CASRETPNTGELFF	TGCGCCAGCAGGGAGACTCCGAACACCGGGGAGCTGTTTTTT
NA	15	TRBV5-1	TRBJ1-6	NA	CASSLGEPSVSPLHF	TGCGCCAGCAGCTTGGGAGAACCCTCCGTTTCACCCCTCCACTTT
TRBD2	14	TRBV20-1	TRBJ2-3	NA	CSVRTSGRADTQYF	TGCAGTGTCCGGACTAGCGGGAGAGCAGATACGCAGTATTTT
NA	15	TRBV4-2	TRBJ2-3	few	CASSQLSGFGDTQYF	TGTGCCAGCAGCCAATTATCAGGGTTCGGTGATACGCAGTATTTT